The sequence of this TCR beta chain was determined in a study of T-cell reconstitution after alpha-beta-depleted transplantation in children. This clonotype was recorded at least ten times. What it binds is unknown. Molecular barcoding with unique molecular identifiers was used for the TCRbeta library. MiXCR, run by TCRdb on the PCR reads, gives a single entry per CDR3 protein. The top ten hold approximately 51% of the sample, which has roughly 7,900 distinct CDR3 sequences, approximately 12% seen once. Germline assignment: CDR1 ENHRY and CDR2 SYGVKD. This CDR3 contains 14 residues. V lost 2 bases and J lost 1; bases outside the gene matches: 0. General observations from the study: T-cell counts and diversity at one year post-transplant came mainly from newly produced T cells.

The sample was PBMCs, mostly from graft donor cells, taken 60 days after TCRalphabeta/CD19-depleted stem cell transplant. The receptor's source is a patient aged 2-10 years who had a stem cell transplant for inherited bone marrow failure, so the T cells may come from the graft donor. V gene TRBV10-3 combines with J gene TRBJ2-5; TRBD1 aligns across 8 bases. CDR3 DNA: TGTGCCATCAGTGAGACAGGGGGCCAAGAGACCCAGTACTTC. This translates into CAISETGGQETQYF.